This T cell receptor beta chain originates from a study of blood T cell repertoires in COVID-19. At the level of the study: Sites across the United States, Italy and Spain contributed samples from acute and convalescent COVID-19.

TCRdb keeps only in-frame clones here, not all; method: immunoSEQ multiplex PCR. The sample holds nearly 300,000 clones, approximately 90% seen once. Trimming cost V 3 bases and J 8 bases; bases outside gene matches: 6. The CDR3 runs 13 residues. Looked up from germline, CDR1 is DFQATT and CDR2 is SNEGSKA (reference sequence). The V gene is TRBV20-1, the J gene TRBJ1-2; 10 bases fit TRBD1. The sample was peripheral blood. The sequence derives from a woman aged 25 to 39 who had recovered from COVID-19. CDR3 DNA sequence: TGCAGTGCTAGTAGACAGGGGGCGGGAGGCTACACCTTC. This codes for CSASRQGAGGYTF.